These 5 T cell receptor beta chains originate from one sample sequenced in a study of blood T cell repertoires in COVID-19. Here immunoSEQ multiplex PCR was the method, and the copy in TCRdb shows in-frame clones only, minus some. The table lists 380,000 or so clones, less than 90% of them singletons, with just over 7% in the top ten. The source material was peripheral blood. Source of these receptors: an older woman with COVID-19, enrolled during active disease.

This chain connects TRBV5-1 to TRBJ2-1; the match to TRBD2 covers 9 bases. This CDR3 has 16 amino acids. The J segment lost 8 bases and the V segment lost 0 bases, leaving 9 bases of the junction unmatched. CDR1 and CDR2 (germline): SGHRS, YFSETQ. CDR3 nucleotide sequence: TGCGCCAGCAGCTTGGGTAGCGGGGGACTTCGGGATGAGCAGTTCTTC. Its protein product is CASSLGSGGLRDEQFF. Full variable domain (rest looked up from reference TRBV5-1 and TRBJ2-1): KAGVTQTPRYLIKTRGQQVTLSCSPISGHRSVSWYQQTPGQGLQFLFEYFSETQRNKGNFPGRFSGRQFSNSRSEMNVSTLELGDSALYLCASSLGSGGLRDEQFFGPGTRLTVL.

The chain uses TRBV29-1 and TRBJ1-2; tentatively, D is TRBD1 (6 bases). Per the germline V gene, CDR1 is SQVTM and CDR2 is ANQGSEA. This CDR3 comprises 12 residues. The V and J ends lost 4 bases and 2 bases respectively, with 8 bases between them. The CDR3 protein is CSVGDRNYGYTF. CDR3 bases: TGCAGCGTTGGCGACAGGAACTATGGCTACACCTTC.

V usage is TRBV7-6 and J usage is TRBJ1-1; 7 positions match TRBD1. Germline loops: CDR1 SGHVS, CDR2 FNYEAQ. The CDR3 totals 14 residues. V gave up 3 bases and J gave up 4 bases; unmatched junction bases: 5. DNA of the CDR3: TGTGCCAGCAGCTTCGACAGGGACGGCACTGAAGCTTTCTTT. It encodes CASSFDRDGTEAFF.

This CDR3 is CASSPRDRERSPLHF. CDR3 coding DNA: TGTGCCAGCAGCCCCCGGGACAGGGAGAGATCACCCCTCCACTTT. The rearrangement uses TRBV7-9 and TRBJ1-6, with TRBD1 matching over 9 bases. V gave up 5 bases and J gave up 10 bases; unmatched junction bases: 9. Germline CDR1 reads SEHNR; CDR2 reads FQNEAQ (reference sequence). CDR3 size: 15 residues.

The rearrangement uses TRBV5-1 and TRBJ1-2; no firm D call. Trimming pared 3 bases from V and 2 bases from J, leaving 11 bases between. CDR3 size: 14 residues. Germline CDR1 reads SGHRS; CDR2 reads YFSETQ. The DNA for the CDR3 is TGCGCCAGCAGCTCCAGGACTCAAAACTATGGCTACACCTTC. This sequence encodes CASSSRTQNYGYTF. The whole variable domain, filled in from reference TRBV5-1 and TRBJ1-2, reads KAGVTQTPRYLIKTRGQQVTLSCSPISGHRSVSWYQQTPGQGLQFLFEYFSETQRNKGNFPGRFSGRQFSNSRSEMNVSTLELGDSALYLCASSSRTQNYGYTFGSGTRLTVV.